This TCR beta chain originates from a study of T cells in narcolepsy. In the case of this clone: The antigen remains unidentified.

Study-wide results and limits: Some memory CD4+ repertoires had no autoreactive clone sequences.

Libraries were prepared by immunoSEQ multiplex PCR; TCRdb keeps only in-frame clonotypes and omits some of them. This table holds approximately 30,000 clones, approximately 86% found once. Trimming removed 5 bases from V and 6 bases from J, with 13 bases in between. CDR1 is MNHNY, CDR2 SVGAGI, per germline (reference sequence). The CDR3 totals 13 residues. The chain uses TRBV6-6 and TRBJ1-2, with D maybe TRBD1 (5 bases). Sequencing was carried out using CD45RA- memory CD4+ T cells from PBMCs. This receptor was identified in a human donor with narcolepsy. The DNA of the CDR3 is TGTGCCAGCAGTCTAGACAGAATGGATGGCTACACCTTC. This translates into CASSLDRMDGYTF.